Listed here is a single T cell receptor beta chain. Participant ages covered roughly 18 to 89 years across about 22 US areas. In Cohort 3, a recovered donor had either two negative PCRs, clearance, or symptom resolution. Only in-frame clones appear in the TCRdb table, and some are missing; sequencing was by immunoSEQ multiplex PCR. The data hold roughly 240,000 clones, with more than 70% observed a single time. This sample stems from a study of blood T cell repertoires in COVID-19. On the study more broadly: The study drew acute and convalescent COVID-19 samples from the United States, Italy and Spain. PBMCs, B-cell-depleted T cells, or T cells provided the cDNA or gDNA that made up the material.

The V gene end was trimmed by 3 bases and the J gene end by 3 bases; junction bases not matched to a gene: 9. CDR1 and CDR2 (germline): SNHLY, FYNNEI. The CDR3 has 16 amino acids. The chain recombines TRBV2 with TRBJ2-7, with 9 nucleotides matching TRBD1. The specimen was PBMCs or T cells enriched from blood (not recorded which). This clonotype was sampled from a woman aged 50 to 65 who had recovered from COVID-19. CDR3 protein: CASSDVVTGGYYEQYF. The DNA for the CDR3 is TGTGCCAGCAGTGATGTAGTGACAGGGGGTTACTACGAGCAGTACTTC.